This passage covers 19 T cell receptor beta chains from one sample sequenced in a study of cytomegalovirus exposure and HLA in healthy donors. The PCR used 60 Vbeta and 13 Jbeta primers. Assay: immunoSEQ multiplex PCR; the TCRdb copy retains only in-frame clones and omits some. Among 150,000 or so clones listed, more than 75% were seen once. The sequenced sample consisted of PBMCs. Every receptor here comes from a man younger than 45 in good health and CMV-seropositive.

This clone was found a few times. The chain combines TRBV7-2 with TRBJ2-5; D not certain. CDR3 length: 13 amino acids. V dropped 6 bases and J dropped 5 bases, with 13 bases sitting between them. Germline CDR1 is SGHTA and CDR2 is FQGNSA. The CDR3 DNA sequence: TGTGCCAGCAGTACAACTCGGCGGGAGACCCAGTACTTC. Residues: CASSTTRRETQYF.

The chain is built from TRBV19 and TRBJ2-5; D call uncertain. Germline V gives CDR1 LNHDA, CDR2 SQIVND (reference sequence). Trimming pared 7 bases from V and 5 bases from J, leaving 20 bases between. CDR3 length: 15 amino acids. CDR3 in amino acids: CASISDQAVLETQYF. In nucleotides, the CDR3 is TGTGCCAGTATTTCCGATCAAGCCGTTCTGGAGACCCAGTACTTC. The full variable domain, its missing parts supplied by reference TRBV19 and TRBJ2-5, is DGGITQSPKYLFRKEGQNVTLSCEQNLNHDAMYWYRQDPGQGLRLIYYSQIVNDFQKGDIAEGYSVSREKKESFPLTVTSAQKNPTAFYLCASISDQAVLETQYFGPGTRLLVL.

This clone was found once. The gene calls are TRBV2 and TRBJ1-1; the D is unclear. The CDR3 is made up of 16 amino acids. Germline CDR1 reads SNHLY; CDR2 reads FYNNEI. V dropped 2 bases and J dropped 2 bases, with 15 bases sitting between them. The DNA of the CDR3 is TGTGCCAGCAGTGAAAAGGCCTTAGGAGACAACACTGAAGCTTTCTTT. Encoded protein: CASSEKALGDNTEAFF.

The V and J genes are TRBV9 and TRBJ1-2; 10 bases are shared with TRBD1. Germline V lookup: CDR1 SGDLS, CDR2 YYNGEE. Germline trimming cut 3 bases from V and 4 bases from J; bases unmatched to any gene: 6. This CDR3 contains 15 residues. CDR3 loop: CASSASGTGAYGYTF. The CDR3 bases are TGTGCCAGCAGCGCTTCCGGGACAGGGGCCTATGGCTACACCTTC.

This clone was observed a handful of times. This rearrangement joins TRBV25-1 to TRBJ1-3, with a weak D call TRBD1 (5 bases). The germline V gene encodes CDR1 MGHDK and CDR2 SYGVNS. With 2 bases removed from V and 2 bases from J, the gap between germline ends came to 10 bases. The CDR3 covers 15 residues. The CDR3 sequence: CASSEATRAGNTIYF. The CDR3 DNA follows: TGTGCCAGCAGTGAAGCCACCAGGGCTGGAAACACCATATATTTT.

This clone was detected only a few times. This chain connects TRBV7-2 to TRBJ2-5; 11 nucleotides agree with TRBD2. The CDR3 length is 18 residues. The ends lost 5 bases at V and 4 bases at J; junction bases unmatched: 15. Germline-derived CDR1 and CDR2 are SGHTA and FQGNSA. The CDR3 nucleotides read TGTGCCAGCAGCGCAAAAAAGCGGCGACTAGCGGGAAGAGAGACCCAGTACTTC. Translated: CASSAKKRRLAGRETQYF.

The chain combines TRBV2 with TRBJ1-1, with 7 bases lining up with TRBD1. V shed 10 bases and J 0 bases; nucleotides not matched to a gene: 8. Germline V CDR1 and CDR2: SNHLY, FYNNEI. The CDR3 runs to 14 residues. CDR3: CATSGTALNTEAFF. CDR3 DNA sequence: TGTGCCACCTCCGGGACAGCCCTGAACACTGAAGCTTTCTTT.

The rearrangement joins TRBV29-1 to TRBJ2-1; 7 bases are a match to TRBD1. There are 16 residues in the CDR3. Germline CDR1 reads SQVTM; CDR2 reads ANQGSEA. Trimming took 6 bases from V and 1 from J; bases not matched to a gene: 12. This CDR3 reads CSVAGTVEFSYNEQFF. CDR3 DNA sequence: TGCAGCGTGGCCGGGACAGTTGAATTTTCCTACAATGAGCAGTTCTTC.

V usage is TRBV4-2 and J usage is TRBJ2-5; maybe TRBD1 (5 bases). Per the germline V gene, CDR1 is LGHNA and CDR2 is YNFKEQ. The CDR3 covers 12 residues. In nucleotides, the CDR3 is TGTGCTCAAGGGGTAATTTGGGAGACCCAGTACTTC. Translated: CAQGVIWETQYF.

CDR3 bases: TGTGCCAGCAGCTTAGGATACTCCGGGACAGGGTTTCAGCCCCAGCATTTT. Protein product: CASSLGYSGTGFQPQHF. The genes are TRBV7-8 and TRBJ1-5; 9 bases align to TRBD1. Germline CDR1 reads SGHVS; CDR2 reads FQNEAQ. Germline trimming cut 1 base from V and 6 bases from J; bases unmatched to any gene: 10. The CDR3 sequence is 17 residues long.

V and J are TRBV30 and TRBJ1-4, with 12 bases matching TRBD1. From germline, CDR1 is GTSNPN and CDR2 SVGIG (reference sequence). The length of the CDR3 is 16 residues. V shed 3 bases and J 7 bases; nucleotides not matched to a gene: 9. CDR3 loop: CAWRRVGTGGFEKLFF. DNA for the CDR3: TGTGCCTGGAGGCGGGTTGGGACAGGGGGCTTTGAAAAACTGTTTTTT.

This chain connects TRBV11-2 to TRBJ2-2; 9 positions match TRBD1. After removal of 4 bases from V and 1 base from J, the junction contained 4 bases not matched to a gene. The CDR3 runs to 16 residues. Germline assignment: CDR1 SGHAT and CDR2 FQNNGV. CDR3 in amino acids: CASSSGQGMNTGELFF. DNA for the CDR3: TGTGCCAGCAGCTCGGGACAGGGTATGAACACCGGGGAGCTGTTTTTT.

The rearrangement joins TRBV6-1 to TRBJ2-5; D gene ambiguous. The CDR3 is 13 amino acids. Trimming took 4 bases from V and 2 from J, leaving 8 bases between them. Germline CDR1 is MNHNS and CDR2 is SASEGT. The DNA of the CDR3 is TGTGCCAGCAGTGGCACTGATCAAGAGACCCAGTACTTC. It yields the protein CASSGTDQETQYF.

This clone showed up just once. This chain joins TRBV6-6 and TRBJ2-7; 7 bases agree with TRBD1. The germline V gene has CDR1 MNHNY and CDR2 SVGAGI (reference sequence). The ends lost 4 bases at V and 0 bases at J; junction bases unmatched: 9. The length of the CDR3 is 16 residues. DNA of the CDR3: TGTGCCAGCAGTTTCCCGGGGACAGCTAGCTCCTACGAGCAGTACTTC. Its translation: CASSFPGTASSYEQYF.

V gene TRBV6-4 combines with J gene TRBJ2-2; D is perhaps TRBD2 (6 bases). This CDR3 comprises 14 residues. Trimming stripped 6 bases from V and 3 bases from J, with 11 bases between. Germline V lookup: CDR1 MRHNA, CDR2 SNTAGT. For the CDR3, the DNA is TGTGCCAGCAGACGGGAGATTGACACCGGGGAGCTGTTTTTT. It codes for CASRREIDTGELFF.

CDR3 loop: CASSSGTSIETQYF. The CDR3 nucleotides are TGTGCCAGCAGTTCCGGGACATCGATAGAGACCCAGTACTTC. The chain carries TRBV2 and TRBJ2-5, with D possibly being TRBD1 (6 bases). The germline V gene has CDR1 SNHLY and CDR2 FYNNEI. Trimming pared 5 bases from V and 4 bases from J, leaving 14 bases between. The CDR3 runs 14 residues.

CDR3 in DNA: TGTGCCAGCAGACGGCGACTAGGCACGGGCAATCAGCCCCAGCATTTT. Translation gives CASRRRLGTGNQPQHF. The chain is built from TRBV28 and TRBJ1-5, with unresolved D. Germline assignment: CDR1 MDHEN and CDR2 SYDVKM. V dropped 6 bases and J dropped 2 bases, with 17 bases sitting between them. The CDR3 runs 16 residues.

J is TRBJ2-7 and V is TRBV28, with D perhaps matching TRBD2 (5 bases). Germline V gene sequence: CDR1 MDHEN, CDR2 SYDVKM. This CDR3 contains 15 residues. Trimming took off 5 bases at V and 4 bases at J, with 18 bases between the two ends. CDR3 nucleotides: TGTGCCAGCAGTCCGGCGGGTGAGCGGATATACGAGCAGTACTTC. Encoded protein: CASSPAGERIYEQYF.

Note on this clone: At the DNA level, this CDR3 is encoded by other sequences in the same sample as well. CDR3 in amino acids: CASSLSGGEQYF. The DNA for the CDR3 is TGTGCCAGCAGTTTATCGGGGGGCGAGCAGTACTTC. The chain links TRBV28 to TRBJ2-7; 7 positions agree with TRBD2. Germline CDR1 is MDHEN and CDR2 is SYDVKM. The CDR3 contains 12 residues. The junction had 0 bases not matched to a gene; V was cut back by 1 base and J by 6 bases.